A selection of T cell receptor beta chains follows, all from one sample in a study of T-cell reconstitution after alpha-beta-depleted transplantation in children. One entry per CDR3 protein results from TCRdb running MiXCR on the PCR reads. The sample has approximately 500,000 distinct CDR3 sequences, under 12% seen once; the top ten hold just over 2%. The starting material was PBMCs, obtained before TCRalphabeta/CD19-depleted stem cell transplant. The receptor source for this set is a child aged 2-15 years with inherited bone marrow failure, due to receive a stem cell transplant. The CDR3 runs from the conserved cysteine through the conserved F or W. The order of the fields is CDR3 length, J gene, V gene, D gene, CDR3 protein. A D gene is named only where the DNA matches it firmly.

len: 14; j_gene: TRBJ2-2; v_gene: TRBV6-5; d_gene: .; CDR3aa: CASSYSKGAGELFF
len: 16; j_gene: TRBJ2-1; v_gene: TRBV20-1; d_gene: TRBD2; CDR3aa: CSANRPGLASYNEQFF
len: 15; j_gene: TRBJ2-4; v_gene: TRBV15; d_gene: .; CDR3aa: CATSKIRGSAGYWYF
len: 14; j_gene: TRBJ2-3; v_gene: TRBV4-2; d_gene: .; CDR3aa: CASSQGPSTDTQYF
len: 14; j_gene: TRBJ2-1; v_gene: TRBV29-1; d_gene: .; CDR3aa: CSVRSWLGYNEQFF
len: 16; j_gene: TRBJ2-5; v_gene: TRBV12-3/TRBV12-4; d_gene: TRBD2; CDR3aa: CASSHGLAGGQETQYF
len: 17; j_gene: TRBJ2-1; v_gene: TRBV15; d_gene: TRBD2; CDR3aa: CATSPSRYLAGVHEQFF
len: 16; j_gene: TRBJ1-1; v_gene: TRBV3-1; d_gene: .; CDR3aa: CASSLGGWMVNTEAFF
len: 12; j_gene: TRBJ1-5; v_gene: TRBV19; d_gene: .; CDR3aa: CASRPIVGPQHF
len: 12; j_gene: TRBJ2-1; v_gene: TRBV29-1; d_gene: .; CDR3aa: CSAGRSYNEQFF
len: 17; j_gene: TRBJ2-7; v_gene: TRBV9; d_gene: TRBD2; CDR3aa: CASSVAPLAGGPYEQYF
len: 17; j_gene: TRBJ2-1; v_gene: TRBV7-8; d_gene: TRBD2; CDR3aa: CASSLREAGAFYNEQFF
len: 16; j_gene: TRBJ2-7; v_gene: TRBV7-8; d_gene: TRBD2; CDR3aa: CASSWERGGSSCEQYF
len: 13; j_gene: TRBJ2-7; v_gene: TRBV30; d_gene: TRBD1; CDR3aa: CAWSLRPGTGQYF
len: 16; j_gene: TRBJ2-7; v_gene: TRBV5-1; d_gene: .; CDR3aa: CASSSGAGQAAYEQYF
len: 15; j_gene: TRBJ2-6; v_gene: TRBV25-1; d_gene: .; CDR3aa: CASSEPLSGANVLTF
len: 15; j_gene: TRBJ1-2; v_gene: TRBV29-1; d_gene: TRBD1; CDR3aa: CSVALFPGQGGGYTF
len: 14; j_gene: TRBJ2-7; v_gene: TRBV2; d_gene: .; CDR3aa: CASSEGRGSYEQYF
len: 13; j_gene: TRBJ1-4; v_gene: TRBV20-1; d_gene: .; CDR3aa: CSVHGRRNEKLFF
len: 14; j_gene: TRBJ2-7; v_gene: TRBV20-1; d_gene: TRBD2; CDR3aa: CSARGTSGTHEQYF
len: 15; j_gene: TRBJ2-3; v_gene: TRBV5-1; d_gene: .; CDR3aa: CASRSGTVSTDTQYF
len: 16; j_gene: TRBJ2-1; v_gene: TRBV19; d_gene: .; CDR3aa: CASSIVGAVAYNEQFF
len: 14; j_gene: TRBJ2-1; v_gene: TRBV5-1; d_gene: TRBD1; CDR3aa: CASSSYRGMSEQFF
len: 14; j_gene: TRBJ1-1; v_gene: TRBV28; d_gene: .; CDR3aa: CASTWDGMNTEAFF
len: 18; j_gene: TRBJ1-4; v_gene: TRBV12-3/TRBV12-4; d_gene: TRBD1; CDR3aa: CASSPDRGEPTGQEKLFF
len: 11; j_gene: TRBJ1-3; v_gene: TRBV7-2; d_gene: .; CDR3aa: CASSLGGALYF
len: 14; j_gene: TRBJ1-3; v_gene: TRBV5-1; d_gene: .; CDR3aa: CASSLGDLGNTIYF
len: 15; j_gene: TRBJ2-7; v_gene: TRBV7-2; d_gene: .; CDR3aa: CASSLGGRGAGEQYF
len: 17; j_gene: TRBJ2-6; v_gene: TRBV6-5; d_gene: TRBD2; CDR3aa: CASSHRAGGSGANVLTF
len: 14; j_gene: TRBJ1-4; v_gene: TRBV6-1; d_gene: .; CDR3aa: CASSKDSHNEKLFF
len: 17; j_gene: TRBJ2-3; v_gene: TRBV4-3; d_gene: TRBD1; CDR3aa: CASSQGPGQGVADTQYF
len: 16; j_gene: TRBJ2-4; v_gene: TRBV3-1; d_gene: TRBD2; CDR3aa: CASSQVLAGGRDIQYF
len: 17; j_gene: TRBJ2-3; v_gene: TRBV28; d_gene: TRBD1; CDR3aa: CASSLGTGVTSTDTQYF
len: 15; j_gene: TRBJ1-5; v_gene: TRBV6-2/TRBV6-3; d_gene: .; CDR3aa: CASTDRTGSNQPQHF
len: 16; j_gene: TRBJ1-6; v_gene: TRBV27; d_gene: TRBD1; CDR3aa: CASSLSGTGDNSPLHF
len: 14; j_gene: TRBJ1-5; v_gene: TRBV9; d_gene: .; CDR3aa: CASSVGGFNQPQHF
len: 13; j_gene: TRBJ2-6; v_gene: TRBV29-1; d_gene: .; CDR3aa: CSVWISGANVLTF
len: 14; j_gene: TRBJ1-2; v_gene: TRBV10-3; d_gene: .; CDR3aa: CAISFPGTHHGYTF
len: 16; j_gene: TRBJ2-7; v_gene: TRBV5-1; d_gene: TRBD1; CDR3aa: CASSLGPDRVAYEQYF
len: 14; j_gene: TRBJ2-3; v_gene: TRBV12-3/TRBV12-4; d_gene: TRBD2; CDR3aa: CASSSGLDADTQYF
len: 11; j_gene: TRBJ2-1; v_gene: TRBV20-1; d_gene: .; CDR3aa: CSSTRMEEQFF
len: 15; j_gene: TRBJ2-1; v_gene: TRBV27; d_gene: TRBD2; CDR3aa: CASRASGRGYNEQFF
len: 13; j_gene: TRBJ2-5; v_gene: TRBV29-1; d_gene: TRBD1; CDR3aa: CSVEQGAAETQYF
len: 13; j_gene: TRBJ1-4; v_gene: TRBV5-1; d_gene: .; CDR3aa: CASSPGGGEKLFF
len: 15; j_gene: TRBJ2-7; v_gene: TRBV5-1; d_gene: TRBD1; CDR3aa: CASSYGQGQGSEQYF
len: 17; j_gene: TRBJ2-1; v_gene: TRBV5-5; d_gene: TRBD2; CDR3aa: CASSLRLAGNVYNEQFF
len: 14; j_gene: TRBJ1-2; v_gene: TRBV5-1; d_gene: .; CDR3aa: CASSLETERYGYTF
len: 14; j_gene: TRBJ2-7; v_gene: TRBV6-2/TRBV6-3; d_gene: .; CDR3aa: CASSYTRSSYEQYF
len: 17; j_gene: TRBJ2-1; v_gene: TRBV12-3/TRBV12-4; d_gene: TRBD2; CDR3aa: CASSLPVAASGRNEQFF
len: 16; j_gene: TRBJ1-4; v_gene: TRBV4-3; d_gene: .; CDR3aa: CASSPRWGTPYEKLFF